The next 17 T cell receptor beta chains were all read from a single sample in a study of blood T cell repertoires in COVID-19. Assay: immunoSEQ multiplex PCR; the TCRdb copy retains only in-frame clones and omits some. The sample yields a few hundred thousand clones, 80% to 90% seen once. The sequencing sample was made of PBMCs or T cells enriched from blood (not recorded which). Receptor source: a man aged 18 to 30 who had recovered from COVID-19.

This sequence joins TRBV21-1 and TRBJ2-1; the table's D call of TRBD2 was not tested on the DNA. TRBV21-1 corresponds to a pseudogene. The CDR3 consists of 14 residues. CDR3 in DNA: TGTGCCAGCGGGCTAGCGGGAGGATCCGATGAGCAGTTCTTC. Protein product: CASGLAGGSDEQFF.

The chain is built from TRBV29-1 and TRBJ2-4; TRBD2 might be the D (5 bases). V lost 7 bases and J lost 8, with 12 bases in between. Germline V gene sequence: CDR1 SQVTM, CDR2 ANQGSEA. The CDR3 has 11 residues. CDR3 protein: CSAKPGDIQYF. The CDR3 DNA reads TGCAGCGCTAAGCCCGGGGACATTCAGTACTTC. Filled out from reference TRBV29-1 and TRBJ2-4, the complete variable domain reads SAVISQKPSRDICQRGTSLTIQCQVDSQVTMMFWYRQQPGQSLTLIATANQGSEATYESGFVIDKFPISRPNLTFSTLTVSNMSPEDSSIYLCSAKPGDIQYFGAGTRLSVL.

V gene TRBV7-2 combines with J gene TRBJ2-7; weak D call: TRBD2 (5 bases). The CDR3 is made up of 13 amino acids. The germline V gene has CDR1 SGHTA and CDR2 FQGNSA. With 3 bases removed from V and 7 bases from J, the gap between germline ends came to 13 bases. The CDR3 sequence: CASSFPLSGEQYF. CDR3 DNA: TGTGCCAGCAGCTTCCCCCTTTCGGGGGAGCAGTACTTC.

The gene calls are TRBV9 and TRBJ2-7; maybe TRBD2 (6 bases). The CDR3 covers 15 residues. Germline V lookup: CDR1 SGDLS, CDR2 YYNGEE. V lost 0 bases and J 3 bases, leaving 13 bases between the germline ends. The CDR3 region is CASSVGLADNYEQYF. The CDR3 DNA follows: TGTGCCAGCAGCGTAGGGTTAGCGGATAACTACGAGCAGTACTTC.

The chain joins TRBV10-3 to TRBJ2-5; TRBD1 agrees at 12 bases. The length of the CDR3 is 16 residues. V lost 3 bases and J lost 5; bases outside the gene matches: 7. Germline-derived CDR1 and CDR2 are ENHRY and SYGVKD. This chain's CDR3 is CAISDQGQGALETQYF. CDR3 nucleotide sequence: TGTGCCATCAGTGATCAGGGACAGGGGGCGTTGGAGACCCAGTACTTC.

This sequence joins TRBV2 and TRBJ1-6; D gene ambiguous. This CDR3 has 13 residues. Germline V CDR1 and CDR2: SNHLY, FYNNEI. Trimming cost V 4 bases and J 6 bases, with 7 bases left between them. This CDR3 is CASSAGLNSPLHF. The CDR3 DNA reads as TGTGCCAGCAGTGCTGGCCTTAATTCACCCCTCCACTTT. Variable domain in full (rest from reference TRBV2 and TRBJ1-6): EPEVTQTPSHQVTQMGQEVILRCVPISNHLYFYWYRQILGQKVEFLVSFYNNEISEKSEIFDDQFSVERPDGSNFTLKIRSTKLEDSAMYFCASSAGLNSPLHFGNGTRLTVT.

The chain combines TRBV24-1 with TRBJ1-2; D is ambiguous. V dropped 5 bases and J dropped 0 bases, with 6 bases sitting between them. Germline CDR1 KGHDR, CDR2 SFDVKD. CDR3 length: 13 amino acids. Written as DNA, the CDR3 is TGTGCCACCAGTGGGCCGTCTAACTATGGCTACACCTTC. Protein: CATSGPSNYGYTF.

The chain carries TRBV10-3 and TRBJ2-5; 10 bases fit TRBD1. Looked up from germline, CDR1 is ENHRY and CDR2 is SYGVKD. The CDR3 length is 15 residues. Germline trimming cut 2 bases from V and 5 bases from J; bases unmatched to any gene: 5. Here the CDR3 DNA reads TGTGCCATCAGTGAGGGGCCGGGACAGGGGGAGACCCAGTACTTC. Translating it yields CAISEGPGQGETQYF.

The CDR3 region has the DNA TGTGCCAGCTCACCACTTAGAGGAAATGAGCAGTTCTTC. Encoded protein: CASSPLRGNEQFF. V usage is TRBV18 and J usage is TRBJ2-1; the D is unclear. Germline-derived CDR1 and CDR2 are KGHSH and LQKENI. V lost 1 base and J lost 7, with 8 bases in between. The CDR3 loop spans 13 amino acids. The whole variable domain, remainder taken from reference TRBV18 and TRBJ2-1, is NAGVMQNPRHLVRRRGQEARLRCSPMKGHSHVYWYRQLPEEGLKFMVYLQKENIIDESGMPKERFSAEFPKEGPSILRIQQVVRGDSAAYFCASSPLRGNEQFFGPGTRLTVL.

The table lists this clone with a count of one. V is TRBV12-5 and J is TRBJ2-7, with 7 bases lining up with TRBD2. V shed 4 bases, J shed 2 bases, and the junction held 17 bases outside the gene matches. The germline V gene has CDR1 LGHNT and CDR2 FRNRAP. The CDR3 runs 18 residues. CDR3: CASGSAPGGSTDPYEQYF. Here the CDR3 DNA reads TGTGCTAGTGGTTCAGCCCCGGGAGGTTCAACCGACCCCTACGAGCAGTACTTC. The full variable domain, with the rest looked up from reference TRBV12-5 and TRBJ2-7, is DARVTQTPRHKVTEMGQEVTMRCQPILGHNTVFWYRQTMMQGLELLAYFRNRAPLDDSGMPKDRFSAEMPDATLATLKIQPSEPRDSAVYFCASGSAPGGSTDPYEQYFGPGTRLTVT.

This rearrangement joins TRBV30 to TRBJ2-7; perhaps TRBD1 as D (5 bases). The CDR3 is 11 amino acids. The germline gives CDR1 GTSNPN, CDR2 SVGIG (reference sequence). V lost 5 bases to trimming and J lost 6 bases, with 11 bases between them. The CDR3 bases are TGTGCCTGGTCCAGGGTCGGCGAGCAGTACTTC. This encodes CAWSRVGEQYF. Full variable domain (outside the CDR3, taken from reference TRBV30 and TRBJ2-7): SQTIHQWPATLVQPVGSPLSLECTVEGTSNPNLYWYRQAAGRGLQLLFYSVGIGQISSEVPQNLSASRPQDRQFILSSKKLLLSDSGFYLCAWSRVGEQYFGPGTRLTVT.

The CDR3 DNA is TGCAGTGCTAGTAGCCAGGGGCGTACGGGTAATTCACCCCTCCACTTT. Its translation: CSASSQGRTGNSPLHF. The genes are TRBV20-1 and TRBJ1-6, with D possibly being TRBD1 (6 bases). Trimming removed 3 bases at V and 6 bases at J, with 18 bases between. Per the germline V gene, CDR1 is DFQATT and CDR2 is SNEGSKA (reference sequence). The CDR3 totals 16 residues.

This clone has only a few counts. The chain combines TRBV4-2 with TRBJ1-4; 9 bases are a match to TRBD1. Per the germline V gene, CDR1 is LGHNA and CDR2 is YNFKEQ. The V gene end was trimmed by 3 bases and the J gene end by 4 bases; junction bases not matched to a gene: 9. The CDR3 is made up of 17 amino acids. DNA for the CDR3: TGTGCCAGCAGCCAGGGCTTGTGGACAGGGGATAATGAAAAACTGTTTTTT. Protein sequence: CASSQGLWTGDNEKLFF.

J is TRBJ2-1 and V is TRBV19; D uncertain. With 3 bases removed from V and 8 bases from J, the gap between germline ends came to 17 bases. Germline CDR1 is LNHDA and CDR2 is SQIVND (reference sequence). The CDR3 length is 15 residues. The CDR3 spells CASSISLAPSHEQFF. CDR3 bases: TGTGCCAGTAGTATTTCCCTCGCGCCTAGTCATGAGCAGTTCTTC.

The rearrangement uses TRBV5-1 and TRBJ1-2; 9 bases line up with TRBD1. The germline V gene has CDR1 SGHRS and CDR2 YFSETQ. There are 13 residues in the CDR3. After removal of 2 bases from V and 7 bases from J, the junction contained 3 bases not matched to a gene. CDR3 residues: CASSLSGQGGYTF. The CDR3 DNA reads as TGCGCCAGCAGCTTATCGGGACAGGGTGGCTACACCTTC.

J is TRBJ2-5 and V is TRBV5-4; 8 nucleotides agree with TRBD2. CDR1 is SGHNT and CDR2 is YYREEE in the germline V gene (reference sequence). There are 16 residues in the CDR3. V lost 4 bases to trimming and J lost 3 bases; unmatched junction nucleotides: 11. The DNA of the CDR3 is TGTGCCAGCAGCAATCACTTGTCAGCGGGGGAAGAGACCCAGTACTTC. Encoded protein: CASSNHLSAGEETQYF.

The V call is TRBV19, the J call TRBJ2-1, with 8 positions matching TRBD2. CDR3 size: 14 residues. Germline V gene data show CDR1 as LNHDA and CDR2 as SQIVND (reference sequence). The V segment lost 8 bases and the J segment 7 bases; nucleotides outside the gene matches: 10. DNA for the CDR3: TGTGCCAGTCGTGCTAGCGGGCTCCTAAATGAGCAGTTCTTC. Translated, it gives CASRASGLLNEQFF.